Sequencing of this T cell receptor beta chain was carried out in a study of T-cell reconstitution after alpha-beta-depleted transplantation in children. V lost 2 bases to trimming and J lost 6 bases, with 15 bases between them. CDR1 SGDLS and CDR2 YYNGEE come from the germline V gene. The CDR3 totals 15 residues. During its preparation, the TCRbeta library received unique molecular identifiers. Using its own MiXCR run on the PCR reads, TCRdb lists one record per CDR3 protein. The sample yields 400,000 to 500,000 distinct CDR3 sequences, 9.5% to 13% seen once. This clonotype was counted ten times or more.

Sequenced material: PBMCs from the stem cell graft donor, taken from the stem cell graft. The receptor was derived from a human donor who donated a stem cell graft to a child with acute myeloid leukemia. This sequence joins TRBV9 and TRBJ2-1, with a weak D call TRBD2 (6 bases). The CDR3 nucleotides are TGTGCCAGCAGCGTGTTGGCAGGGCGGGGCAATGAGCAGTTCTTC. It is translated as CASSVLAGRGNEQFF.